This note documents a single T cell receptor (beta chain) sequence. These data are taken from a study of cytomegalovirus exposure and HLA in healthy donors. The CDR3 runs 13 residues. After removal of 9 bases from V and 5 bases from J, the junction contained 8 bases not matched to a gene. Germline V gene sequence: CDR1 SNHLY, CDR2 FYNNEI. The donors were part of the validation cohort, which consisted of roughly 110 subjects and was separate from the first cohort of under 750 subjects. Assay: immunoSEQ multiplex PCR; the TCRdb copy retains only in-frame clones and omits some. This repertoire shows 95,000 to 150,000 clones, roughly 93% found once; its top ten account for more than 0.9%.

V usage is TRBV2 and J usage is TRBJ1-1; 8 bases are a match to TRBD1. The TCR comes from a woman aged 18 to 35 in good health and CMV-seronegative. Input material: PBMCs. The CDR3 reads CASEDREGTEAFF. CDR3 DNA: TGTGCCAGTGAGGACAGGGAAGGTACTGAAGCTTTCTTT.